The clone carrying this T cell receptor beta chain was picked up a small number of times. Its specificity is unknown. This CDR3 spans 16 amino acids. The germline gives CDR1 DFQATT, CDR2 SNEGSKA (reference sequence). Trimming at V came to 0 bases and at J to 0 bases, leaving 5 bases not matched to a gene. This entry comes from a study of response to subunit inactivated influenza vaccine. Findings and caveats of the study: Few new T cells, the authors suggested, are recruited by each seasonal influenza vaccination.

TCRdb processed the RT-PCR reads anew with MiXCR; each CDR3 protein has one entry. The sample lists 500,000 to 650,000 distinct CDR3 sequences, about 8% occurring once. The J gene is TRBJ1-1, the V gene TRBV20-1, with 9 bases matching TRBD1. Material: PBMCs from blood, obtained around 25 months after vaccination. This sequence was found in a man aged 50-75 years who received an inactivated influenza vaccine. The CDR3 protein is CSAREGTGRMNTEAFF. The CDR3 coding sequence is TGCAGTGCTAGAGAGGGGACAGGGAGAATGAACACTGAAGCTTTCTTT.